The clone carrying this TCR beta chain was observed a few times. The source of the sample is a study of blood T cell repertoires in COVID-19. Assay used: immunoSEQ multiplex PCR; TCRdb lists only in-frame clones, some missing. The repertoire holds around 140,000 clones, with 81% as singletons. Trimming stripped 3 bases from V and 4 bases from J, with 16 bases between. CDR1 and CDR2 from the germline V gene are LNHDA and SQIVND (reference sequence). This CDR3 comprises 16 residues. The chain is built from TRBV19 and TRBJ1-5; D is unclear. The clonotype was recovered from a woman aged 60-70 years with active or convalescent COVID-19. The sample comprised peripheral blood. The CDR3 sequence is CASSIGGYVGNQPQHF. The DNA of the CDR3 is TGTGCCAGTAGTATTGGCGGGTATGTGGGGAATCAGCCCCAGCATTTT.